This T cell receptor beta chain was observed in a study of post-analysis software for immune sequencing data. About the research overall: Relapsing-remitting, secondary progressive and progressive-relapsing courses of multiple sclerosis were included.

General study results and limits: Patients had higher frequencies than controls of roughly 5 TRBV segments, including TRBV5-6, TRBV5-1 and TRBV20-1.

Presence of unique molecular identifiers characterized the TCR beta cDNA libraries. TCRdb independently ran MiXCR on the PCR reads; one entry per CDR3 protein. The sample shows 700,000 to 800,000 distinct CDR3 sequences, less than 35% of them seen only once. The ends lost 5 bases at V and 2 bases at J; junction bases unmatched: 13. Germline CDR1 reads MNHEY; CDR2 reads SVGEGT. This CDR3 has 17 amino acids. A note on this clonotype: What it binds is unknown.

Material for sequencing was blood. The genes are TRBV6-2 or TRBV6-3 and TRBJ2-7, with TRBD1 identical over 9 bases. The source is a girl aged 10-17 years with multiple sclerosis. In DNA form, the CDR3 reads TGTGCCAGCAGTCCCACTGGTCAGGGGACAGGGACCTACGAGCAGTACTTC. It encodes CASSPTGQGTGTYEQYF.